Listed below are T cell receptor beta chains from one sample, sequenced in a study of CD8 T cells in ankylosing spondylitis. TCRdb passed the 5' RACE reads through MiXCR, listing each CDR3 protein once. The repertoire holds some 40,000 distinct CDR3 sequences, 10% seen once, with roughly 16% in the top ten. Sequencing was done on a sample of blood, either unsorted or a sorted T cell fraction (not recorded which). The source of these receptors is a male donor with ankylosing spondylitis or in good health (not recorded which). The CDR3 runs from the conserved cysteine through the conserved F or W. D genes are given only for firm matches. For some rows the clone size is stated as once, few or many, or as a class when expanded; others skip it.

NA	TRBV6-2/TRBV6-3	few	19	TRBJ2-1	CASSYGVDPLRSSYNEQFF	TGTGCCAGCAGCTATGGGGTCGACCCGCTCAGAAGCTCCTACAATGAGCAGTTCTTC
TRBD1	TRBV25-1	many	15	TRBJ2-2	CASSEDREWAGELFF	TGTGCCAGCAGTGAAGACAGGGAATGGGCCGGGGAGCTGTTTTTT
TRBD2	TRBV5-1	many	18	TRBJ2-1	CASSLSTSGWGGGNEQFF	TGCGCCAGCAGCTTGTCGACTAGCGGGTGGGGGGGCGGTAATGAGCAGTTCTTC
NA	TRBV5-6	many	14	TRBJ2-7	CASNSRGSSYEQYF	TGTGCCAGCAACTCAAGAGGGAGCTCCTACGAGCAGTACTTC
NA	TRBV28	many	13	TRBJ1-6	CASGLRGNSPLHF	TGTGCCAGCGGGCTAAGGGGGAATTCACCCCTCCACTTT
NA	TRBV27	many	12	TRBJ2-1	CASSGSSNEQFF	TGTGCCAGCAGCGGGAGTAGCAATGAGCAGTTCTTC
TRBD1	TRBV29-1	many	15	TRBJ1-6	CSVATGTGENSPLHF	TGCAGCGTGGCCACCGGGACAGGGGAGAATTCACCCCTCCACTTT
NA	TRBV7-9	few	14	TRBJ2-7	CASSSHAIGYEQYF	TGTGCCAGCAGCTCCCACGCGATCGGCTACGAGCAGTACTTC
NA	TRBV29-1	many	13	TRBJ1-6	CSVQSKQDSPLHF	TGCAGCGTACAATCTAAACAGGATTCACCCCTCCACTTT
NA	TRBV4-2	few	13	TRBJ2-1	CASSQVGEYEQFF	TGTGCCAGCAGCCAAGTCGGGGAGTATGAGCAGTTCTTC
NA	TRBV12-3/TRBV12-4	many	13	TRBJ2-4	CASSRDQDDIQYF	TGTGCCAGCAGCCGAGACCAGGACGACATTCAGTACTTC
TRBD1	TRBV6-5	few	14	TRBJ2-7	CASSSDRGNYEQYF	TGTGCCAGCAGTTCGGACAGGGGAAACTACGAGCAGTACTTC
NA	TRBV7-9	many	13	TRBJ1-1	CASSLDGGTEAFF	TGTGCCAGCAGCTTAGACGGAGGGACTGAAGCTTTCTTT
TRBD1	TRBV27	many	13	TRBJ2-3	CASSRQGPNTQYF	TGTGCCAGCAGTAGACAGGGGCCGAATACGCAGTATTTT
NA	TRBV5-6	many	14	TRBJ1-4	CASSIGLEGEKLFF	TGTGCCAGCAGCATCGGGTTGGAGGGTGAAAAACTGTTTTTT
TRBD2	TRBV27	NA	14	TRBJ2-7	CASSTGTTTYEQYF	TGTGCCAGCAGTACCGGGACTACCACCTACGAGCAGTACTTC
TRBD2	TRBV6-4	many	16	TRBJ2-1	CASSAKPGLAGAEQFF	TGTGCCAGCAGTGCCAAACCGGGACTAGCGGGAGCTGAGCAGTTCTTC
TRBD1	TRBV12-3/TRBV12-4	NA	17	TRBJ2-5	CASSTGTAEEYQETQYF	TGTGCCAGCAGCACCGGGACAGCAGAAGAGTACCAAGAGACCCAGTACTTC
TRBD1	TRBV12-3/TRBV12-4	many	16	TRBJ2-7	CASTMAAGTGDYEQYF	TGTGCCAGCACGATGGCCGCCGGGACAGGGGACTACGAGCAGTACTTC
NA	TRBV6-2/TRBV6-3	many	14	TRBJ2-1	CASTPLGPYNEQFF	TGTGCCAGCACCCCACTGGGGCCCTACAATGAGCAGTTCTTC
NA	TRBV20-1	many	15	TRBJ1-5	CSARVMEYSNQPQHF	TGCAGTGCTAGAGTAATGGAGTATAGCAATCAGCCCCAGCATTTT
NA	TRBV6-1	many	14	TRBJ1-1	CASSDGATRSEAFF	TGTGCCAGCAGTGATGGGGCCACGAGAAGTGAAGCTTTCTTT
NA	TRBV7-2	many	14	TRBJ2-2	CASSLDWESGELFF	TGTGCCAGCAGCTTAGATTGGGAAAGCGGGGAGCTGTTTTTT
NA	TRBV11-2	NA	13	TRBJ2-7	CASSLDRVNEQYF	TGTGCCAGCAGCTTAGATCGGGTCAACGAGCAGTACTTC
NA	TRBV5-6	many	15	TRBJ2-7	CASSLSEEVSYEQYF	TGTGCCAGCAGCTTGTCTGAGGAGGTCTCCTACGAGCAGTACTTC
TRBD2	TRBV4-1	many	15	TRBJ2-7	CASSQAASGTYEQYF	TGCGCCAGCAGCCAAGCTGCTAGCGGGACCTACGAGCAGTACTTC
TRBD2	TRBV11-2	NA	15	TRBJ2-5	CASSPGLAGMETQYF	TGTGCCAGCAGCCCGGGACTAGCGGGAATGGAGACCCAGTACTTC
NA	TRBV18	many	14	TRBJ2-7	CASSPPGRGYEQYF	TGTGCCAGCTCACCGCCCGGAAGGGGGTACGAGCAGTACTTC
NA	TRBV20-1	many	16	TRBJ2-1	CSAPRTPRYNYNEQFF	TGCAGTGCTCCGAGGACGCCGCGATATAATTACAATGAGCAGTTCTTC
NA	TRBV21-1	NA	17	TRBJ2-1	CASSKGLGGLSIDEQFF	TGTGCCAGCAGCAAAGGATTGGGGGGCTTGTCTATCGATGAGCAGTTCTTC
TRBD2	TRBV9	many	20	TRBJ2-2	CASSPTYGASGSRITGELFF	TGTGCCAGCAGCCCCACTTACGGGGCTAGCGGGAGTCGGATCACCGGGGAGCTGTTTTTT
NA	TRBV7-8	many	17	TRBJ2-3	CASSLGDRADVTDTQYF	TGTGCCAGCAGCTTAGGCGATCGAGCGGATGTCACAGATACGCAGTATTTT
NA	TRBV2	many	13	TRBJ1-2	CASSVGPSYGYTF	TGTGCCAGCAGCGTCGGGCCGTCCTATGGCTACACCTTC
NA	TRBV12-3/TRBV12-4	many	14	TRBJ1-1	CASSLVTGNTEAFF	TGTGCCAGCAGTTTAGTCACAGGCAACACTGAAGCTTTCTTT
NA	TRBV6-5	many	11	TRBJ2-7	CASGGYYEQYF	TGTGCCAGCGGGGGTTACTACGAGCAGTACTTC
NA	TRBV4-1	many	13	TRBJ2-7	CASSQDWSSEQYF	TGCGCCAGCAGCCAAGATTGGAGCTCCGAGCAGTACTTC
NA	TRBV27	many	15	TRBJ1-5	CASSFNGLRDQPQHF	TGTGCCAGCAGTTTCAACGGACTGCGGGATCAGCCCCAGCATTTT
NA	TRBV6-1	many	14	TRBJ2-7	CASSEPTAAYEQYF	TGTGCCAGCAGTGAACCAACAGCTGCCTACGAGCAGTACTTC
TRBD2	TRBV20-1	many	17	TRBJ2-1	CSARKGTSGNPYNEQFF	TGCAGTGCTAGAAAAGGGACTAGCGGGAACCCCTACAATGAGCAGTTCTTC
TRBD2	TRBV5-1	many	16	TRBJ2-1	CASSSGLAGGHNEQFF	TGCGCCAGCAGCTCTGGACTAGCGGGAGGGCACAATGAGCAGTTCTTC
NA	TRBV7-8	many	15	TRBJ2-5	CASSPNSPQLETQYF	TGTGCCAGCAGCCCCAACAGTCCCCAGCTCGAGACCCAGTACTTC
TRBD2	TRBV12-3/TRBV12-4	many	21	TRBJ2-5	CASSLRTTGTSGNWRQETQYF	TGTGCCAGCAGTTTACGAACTACCGGGACTAGCGGGAATTGGCGCCAAGAGACCCAGTACTTC